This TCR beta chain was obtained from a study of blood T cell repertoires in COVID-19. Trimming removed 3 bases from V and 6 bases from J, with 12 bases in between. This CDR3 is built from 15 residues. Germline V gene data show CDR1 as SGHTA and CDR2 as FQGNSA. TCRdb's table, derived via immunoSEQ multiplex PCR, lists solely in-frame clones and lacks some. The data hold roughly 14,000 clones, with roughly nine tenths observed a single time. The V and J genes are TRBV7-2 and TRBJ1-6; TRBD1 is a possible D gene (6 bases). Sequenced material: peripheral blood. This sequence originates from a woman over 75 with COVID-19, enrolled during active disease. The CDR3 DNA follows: TGTGCCAGCAGCTTTTTGGACAGTCTTAATTCACCCCTCCACTTT. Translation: CASSFLDSLNSPLHF.